This TCR beta chain was identified in a study of cytomegalovirus exposure and HLA in healthy donors. Produced via immunoSEQ multiplex PCR; TCRdb's table is partial and in-frame only. This table holds some 240,000 clones, about 90% found once. There are 19 residues in the CDR3. The sequenced sample consisted of PBMCs. The TCR was taken from a woman younger than 45 in good health and CMV-seropositive. This rearrangement joins TRBV21-1 to TRBJ2-7; the DNA was not compared with TRBD1, the D call given in the table. TRBV21-1 is flagged as a pseudogene. The CDR3 DNA reads as TGTGCCAGCAGCAAAAAGCTGGATGGGCCTGACCTACCCTCCTACGAGCAGTACTTC. Protein sequence: CASSKKLDGPDLPSYEQYF.